This TCR beta chain is drawn from a study of OX40 agonist ivuxolimab in advanced cancers. Study summary: Anti-PD-1, anti-PD-L1 or anti-CTLA-4 therapy given earlier was allowed, and roughly 40% had some.

Generated by immunoSEQ multiplex PCR, the TCRdb table keeps only in-frame clones and is missing some. The table records roughly 71,000 clones, about three quarters of them present only once. On this clone itself: Its cognate antigen is unknown.

Overall study findings and caveats: Doses of 0.1 to 3.0 mg/kg were accompanied by clonal expansion of CD4+ and CD8+ blood T cells by week 6.

The sample was CD4+ or CD8+ T cells sorted from blood, taken in a trial of the OX40 agonist ivuxolimab. The sequence was collected from an adult with an advanced solid tumor such as melanoma, head and neck, liver or kidney cancer.

DNA for the CDR3: TGTGCCAGTAGTATTCGGCAGGGGAGGGCCAACGTCCTGACTTTC. Amino acids: CASSIRQGRANVLTF. The genes are TRBV19 and TRBJ2-6; a possible D gene is TRBD1 (6 bases). Trimming shortened V by 3 bases and J by 5 bases, and 11 bases separated the two germline ends. This CDR3 contains 15 residues. Per germline, CDR1 LNHDA and CDR2 SQIVND (reference sequence).